These 28 T cell receptor beta chains share one sample of origin, sequenced in a study of blood T cell repertoires in COVID-19. The repertoire was sequenced with immunoSEQ multiplex PCR; TCRdb's copy has only in-frame clones and lacks some. The profile shows around 300,000 clones, about 90% of them singletons. Sequencing input: peripheral blood. The receptors come from a woman between 40 and 55 years old with acute or convalescent COVID-19.

This rearrangement joins TRBV2 to TRBJ1-5; D might be TRBD1 (6 bases). This CDR3 is built from 13 residues. Trimming pared 4 bases from V and 4 bases from J, leaving 8 bases between. The germline V gene encodes CDR1 SNHLY and CDR2 FYNNEI. The CDR3 DNA reads as TGTGCCAGCAGTGCACAGGGAAATCAGCCCCAGCATTTT. It encodes CASSAQGNQPQHF.

V gene TRBV7-6 combines with J gene TRBJ1-4; D ambiguous. CDR1 and CDR2 from the germline V gene are SGHVS and FNYEAQ. V was clipped by 5 bases and J by 12 bases, with 13 bases between them. This CDR3 comprises 12 residues. CDR3 region: CASSPNPRELFF. For the CDR3, the DNA is TGTGCCAGCAGCCCTAATCCGAGGGAACTGTTTTTT.

CDR3 sequence: CASRADRISNQPQHF. The CDR3 nucleotides read TGTGCCAGCAGGGCCGACAGGATTAGCAATCAGCCCCAGCATTTT. The V call is TRBV6-5, the J call TRBJ1-5; D is perhaps TRBD1 (6 bases). Germline-derived CDR1 and CDR2 are MNHEY and SVGAGI. Trimming removed 6 bases at V and 0 bases at J, with 12 bases between. The CDR3 runs to 15 residues.

The V call is TRBV25-1, the J call TRBJ2-2, with TRBD2 identical over 8 bases. V was clipped by 6 bases and J by 4 bases; unmatched bases: 10. The CDR3 is 16 amino acids. Germline lookup yields CDR1 MGHDK and CDR2 SYGVNS. CDR3 DNA sequence: TGTGCCAGCAGCGGGGGGGGCAGCATTACCACCGGGGAGCTGTTTTTT. As protein: CASSGGGSITTGELFF.

The rearrangement uses TRBV6-5 and TRBJ2-3; D is ambiguous. The V gene lost 9 bases and the J gene lost 5 bases, with 6 bases spanning the gap. Per germline, CDR1 MNHEY and CDR2 SVGAGI. The CDR3 runs to 10 residues. Written as DNA, the CDR3 is TGTGCCAGTCGAGGAGATACGCAGTATTTT. Its protein product is CASRGDTQYF.

This sequence joins TRBV12-3 or TRBV12-4 and TRBJ2-5; D might be TRBD2 (7 bases). The CDR3 is 13 amino acids. V was trimmed by 5 bases and J by 5 bases, leaving 12 bases between them. The CDR3 loop is CASSIRGGETQYF. The CDR3, as DNA: TGTGCCAGCAGTATTAGGGGGGGGGAGACCCAGTACTTC.

V and J are TRBV7-3 and TRBJ1-2, with a tentative D call TRBD1 (6 bases). CDR1 is SGHTA, CDR2 FQGTGA, per germline. The CDR3 runs 18 residues. Trimming removed 1 base at V and 4 bases at J, with 22 bases between. CDR3 amino acids: CASSLKATGPDLSYGYTF. CDR3 sequence (DNA): TGTGCCAGCAGCTTAAAAGCGACAGGCCCCGACCTCAGCTATGGCTACACCTTC.

The genes are TRBV6-6 and TRBJ1-2, with 9 bases matching TRBD1. Germline assignment: CDR1 MNHNY and CDR2 SVGAGI (reference sequence). The CDR3 extends over 14 amino acids. V shed 5 bases, J shed 4 bases, and the junction held 5 bases outside the gene matches. The CDR3: CASSPGTGTYGYTF. As DNA, the CDR3 is TGTGCCAGCAGTCCAGGGACAGGGACCTATGGCTACACCTTC.

The chain links TRBV3-1 (or the pseudogene TRBV3-2) to TRBJ1-1; D possibly corresponds to TRBD1 (6 bases). The CDR3 extends over 14 amino acids. Per the germline V gene, CDR1 is LGHDT and CDR2 is YNNKEL (reference sequence). The germline V and J ends were trimmed by 6 bases and 6 bases, with 17 bases remaining between them. CDR3 residues: CASRGRGGAAEAFF. CDR3 DNA sequence: TGTGCCAGCAGAGGAAGGGGGGGGGCCGCTGAAGCTTTCTTT.

This chain uses TRBV6-5 with TRBJ2-5; 14 bases map to TRBD2. J lost 2 bases, V lost 10 bases, and 3 bases had no gene match. CDR3 length equals 14 residues. Germline V CDR1 and CDR2: MNHEY, SVGAGI. The CDR3 coding sequence is TGTGCCACCCGGACTAGCGGGGGGCAAGAGACCCAGTACTTC. Translation gives CATRTSGGQETQYF.

V and J are TRBV6-5 and TRBJ2-1; TRBD2 agrees at 10 bases. Unmatched junction bases numbered 6, after V lost 3 bases and J lost 4 bases. This CDR3 comprises 16 residues. Germline CDR1 MNHEY, CDR2 SVGAGI. In nucleotides, the CDR3 is TGTGCCAGCAGTTATTCCAGCGGGGGGGCTTACAATGAGCAGTTCTTC. The encoded protein is CASSYSSGGAYNEQFF.

The rearrangement uses TRBV21-1 and TRBJ1-1; the DNA was not used to check the table's D call, TRBD1. TRBV21-1 is flagged as a pseudogene. The CDR3 is made up of 12 amino acids. The CDR3 region has the DNA TGTGCCAGCAGCAAACAGGAAACTGAAGCTTTCTTT. As protein: CASSKQETEAFF.

V gene TRBV20-1 combines with J gene TRBJ1-1; 7 bases line up with TRBD1. Trimming at V came to 6 bases and at J to 7 bases, leaving 5 bases not matched to a gene. The CDR3 runs 11 residues. Looked up from germline, CDR1 is DFQATT and CDR2 is SNEGSKA (reference sequence). The CDR3 is CSASRQGEAFF. CDR3 sequence (DNA): TGCAGTGCCTCTCGACAGGGTGAAGCTTTCTTT.

The chain combines TRBV6-1 with TRBJ2-1; D might be TRBD1 (5 bases). V lost 1 base, J lost 0 bases, and 7 bases lay in between. CDR3 length equals 15 residues. Germline lookup yields CDR1 MNHNS and CDR2 SASEGT. The DNA for the CDR3 is TGTGCCAGCAGTGAAGGACAGAGCTCCTACAATGAGCAGTTCTTC. It yields the protein CASSEGQSSYNEQFF.

The V and J genes are TRBV2 and TRBJ1-1, with unresolved D. V shed 6 bases and J shed 1 base, with 9 bases lying between them. There are 13 residues in the CDR3. CDR1 is SNHLY, CDR2 FYNNEI, per germline. In nucleotides, the CDR3 is TGTGCCAGCAGGGAGATCAGGAACACTGAAGCTTTCTTT. It yields the protein CASREIRNTEAFF.

V usage is TRBV5-1 and J usage is TRBJ2-5; 11 nucleotides match TRBD2. V was clipped by 3 bases and J by 5 bases; unmatched bases: 9. The CDR3 has 16 amino acids. Germline CDR1 reads SGHRS; CDR2 reads YFSETQ. CDR3 in DNA: TGCGCCAGCAGCTCGGGACTAGCGGCGGTCGTCGAGACCCAGTACTTC. Protein sequence: CASSSGLAAVVETQYF.

This sequence joins TRBV7-9 and TRBJ1-2, with a possible D match to TRBD1 (6 bases). The CDR3 contains 14 residues. Trimming shortened V by 5 bases and J by 0 bases, and 10 bases separated the two germline ends. Germline CDR1 is SEHNR and CDR2 is FQNEAQ (reference sequence). The CDR3 reads CASSRGGANYGYTF. CDR3 coding DNA: TGTGCCAGCAGCCGAGGGGGAGCTAACTATGGCTACACCTTC.

This chain links TRBV4-1 with TRBJ1-2, with D tentatively TRBD1 (6 bases). The CDR3 totals 18 residues. Germline assignment: CDR1 MGHRA and CDR2 YSYEKL. V lost 3 bases and J 7 bases, leaving 27 bases between the germline ends. CDR3 protein: CASSHETGRLGLPGGYTF. The CDR3, as DNA: TGCGCCAGCAGCCACGAGACAGGTAGACTCGGGCTACCGGGTGGCTACACCTTC.

This rearrangement joins TRBV19 to TRBJ2-3; 7 nucleotides align to TRBD1. V gave up 2 bases and J gave up 2 bases; unmatched junction bases: 7. Germline CDR1 and CDR2: LNHDA and SQIVND (reference sequence). This CDR3 is built from 16 residues. In DNA form, the CDR3 reads TGTGCCAGTAGTATAACCGGGACAGTATCCACAGATACGCAGTATTTT. Protein: CASSITGTVSTDTQYF.

The rearrangement joins TRBV30 to TRBJ2-1, with unresolved D. This CDR3 contains 12 residues. Germline-derived CDR1 and CDR2 are GTSNPN and SVGIG (reference sequence). Trimming removed 4 bases from V and 6 bases from J, with 10 bases in between. CDR3 DNA sequence: TGTGCCTGGAATCAGGCCACCAATGAGCAGTTCTTC. It translates to CAWNQATNEQFF.

The chain has TRBV5-4 and TRBJ1-1, with TRBD1 matching over 8 bases. Losses at the gene ends were 3 bases for V and 5 bases for J; bases not matched to a gene: 3. The CDR3 length is 13 residues. Germline V gene sequence: CDR1 SGHNT, CDR2 YYREEE (reference sequence). The CDR3 DNA sequence: TGTGCCAGCAGCTGGACAGGGTGGACTGAAGCTTTCTTT. Translating gives CASSWTGWTEAFF.

The chain carries TRBV13 and TRBJ2-3; 13 bases align to TRBD2. CDR1 PRHDT and CDR2 FYEKMQ come from the germline V gene (reference sequence). The CDR3 covers 17 residues. V trimming: 5 bases; J trimming: 2 bases; junction bases outside the gene matches: 7. The DNA for the CDR3 is TGTGCCAGCAGCCAAGAGGGACTAGCGGGGATCACAGATACGCAGTATTTT. It translates to CASSQEGLAGITDTQYF.

The gene calls are TRBV27 and TRBJ2-3; 8 bases line up with TRBD2. Germline lookup yields CDR1 MNHEY and CDR2 SMNVEV (reference sequence). The CDR3 is 17 residues long. The V gene end was trimmed by 1 base and the J gene end by 1 base; junction bases not matched to a gene: 7. In DNA form, the CDR3 reads TGTGCCAGCAGTTTATATATGGCGGGGGGCCGCACAGATACGCAGTATTTT. Translation: CASSLYMAGGRTDTQYF.

This chain links TRBV5-1 with TRBJ2-4; no clear D gene. The germline gives CDR1 SGHRS, CDR2 YFSETQ. The CDR3 length is 14 residues. The V end was cut by 4 bases, the J end by 1 base, with 9 bases between. Written as DNA, the CDR3 is TGCGCCAGCAGCACCCTGGAGGCCAAAAACATTCAGTACTTC. It yields the protein CASSTLEAKNIQYF.

CDR3 protein: CASMWTPNTDTQYF. The CDR3 DNA follows: TGTGCCAGCATGTGGACACCGAACACAGATACGCAGTATTTT. The chain couples TRBV6-5 to TRBJ2-3, with D perhaps matching TRBD1 (5 bases). Per germline, CDR1 MNHEY and CDR2 SVGAGI. With 7 bases removed from V and 2 bases from J, the gap between germline ends came to 13 bases. CDR3 size: 14 residues.

The gene calls are TRBV19 and TRBJ1-2; the D is unclear. The V end lost 1 base, the J end lost 3 bases, and 6 bases lay between the germline ends. Germline values: CDR1 LNHDA, CDR2 SQIVND (reference sequence). This CDR3 is built from 13 residues. CDR3: CASSIGRYYGYTF. The CDR3 DNA sequence: TGTGCCAGTAGTATAGGCAGGTACTATGGCTACACCTTC.

The chain's CDR3 is CAIQLNTEAFF. CDR3 nucleotides: TGTGCCATACAGCTAAACACTGAAGCTTTCTTT. This chain joins TRBV7-9 and TRBJ1-1; unclear D gene. Trimming left V 10 bases short and J 2 bases short, with 8 bases between. The length of the CDR3 is 11 residues. Germline CDR1 SEHNR, CDR2 FQNEAQ (reference sequence). The whole variable domain, remainder taken from reference TRBV7-9 and TRBJ1-1, is DTGVSQNPRHKITKRGQNVTFRCDPISEHNRLYWYRQTLGQGPEFLTYFQNEAQLEKSRLLSDRFSAERPKGSFSTLEIQRTEQGDSAMYLCAIQLNTEAFFGQGTRLTVV.

The chain recombines TRBV6-5 with TRBJ2-3; possible D gene TRBD1, 5 bases. The CDR3 has 14 amino acids. V lost 5 bases, J lost 3 bases, and 12 bases lay in between. The germline gives CDR1 MNHEY, CDR2 SVGAGI. The DNA for the CDR3 is TGTGCCAGCAGTCACAGGATTGGGACAGATACGCAGTATTTT. It yields the protein CASSHRIGTDTQYF.